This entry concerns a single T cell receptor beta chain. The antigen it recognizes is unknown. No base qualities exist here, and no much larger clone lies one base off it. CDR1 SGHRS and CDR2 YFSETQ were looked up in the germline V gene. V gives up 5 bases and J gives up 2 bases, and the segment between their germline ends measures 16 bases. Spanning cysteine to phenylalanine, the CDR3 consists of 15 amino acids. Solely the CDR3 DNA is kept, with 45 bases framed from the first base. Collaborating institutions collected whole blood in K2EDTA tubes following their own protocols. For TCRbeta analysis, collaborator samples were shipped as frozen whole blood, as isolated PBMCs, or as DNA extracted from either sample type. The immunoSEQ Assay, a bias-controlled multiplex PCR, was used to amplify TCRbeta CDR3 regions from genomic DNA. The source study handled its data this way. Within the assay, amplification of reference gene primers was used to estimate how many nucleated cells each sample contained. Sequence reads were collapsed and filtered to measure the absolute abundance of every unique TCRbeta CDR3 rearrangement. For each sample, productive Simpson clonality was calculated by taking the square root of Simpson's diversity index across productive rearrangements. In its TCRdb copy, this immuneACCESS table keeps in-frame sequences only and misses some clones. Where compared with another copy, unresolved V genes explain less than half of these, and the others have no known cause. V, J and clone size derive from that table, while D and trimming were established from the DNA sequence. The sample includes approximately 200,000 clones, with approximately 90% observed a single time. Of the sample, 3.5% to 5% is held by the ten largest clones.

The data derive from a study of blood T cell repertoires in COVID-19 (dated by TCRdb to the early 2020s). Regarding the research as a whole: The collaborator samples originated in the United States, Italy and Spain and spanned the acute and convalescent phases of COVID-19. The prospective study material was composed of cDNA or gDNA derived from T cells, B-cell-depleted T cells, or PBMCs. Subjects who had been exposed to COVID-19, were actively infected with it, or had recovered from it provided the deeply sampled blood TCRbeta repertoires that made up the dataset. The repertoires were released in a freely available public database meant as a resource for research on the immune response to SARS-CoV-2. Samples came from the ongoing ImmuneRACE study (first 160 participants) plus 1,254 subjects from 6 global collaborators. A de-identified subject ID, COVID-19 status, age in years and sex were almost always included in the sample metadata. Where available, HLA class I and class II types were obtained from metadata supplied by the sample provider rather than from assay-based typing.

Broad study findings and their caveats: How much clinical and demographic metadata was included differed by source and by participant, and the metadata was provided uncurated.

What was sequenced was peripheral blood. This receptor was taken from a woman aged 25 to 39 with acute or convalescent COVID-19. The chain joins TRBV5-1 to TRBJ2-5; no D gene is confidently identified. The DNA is TGCGCCAGCAGGATAAGCCCCAACGGGCAAGAGACCCAGTACTTC. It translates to CASRISPNGQETQYF.